The clone carrying this T cell receptor (beta chain) was recorded a few times. The sample comes from a study of blood T cell repertoires in COVID-19. Turning to the study itself: Acute and convalescent COVID-19 samples came from the United States, Italy and Spain. From T cells, B-cell-depleted T cells, or PBMCs came the material, which was cDNA or gDNA.

The CDR3 has 12 residues. The germline V gene encodes CDR1 GTSNPN and CDR2 SVGIG (reference sequence). Deletions cut 1 base from V and 7 bases from J, with 5 bases between. Source study methods: Amplified reference gene primers provided the basis for estimating nucleated cell counts. The table came from immunoSEQ multiplex PCR; TCRdb's copy has only in-frame clones and leaves some out. From that table come the V and J calls and clone size; the DNA was used to work out D and trimming. Found here are over 55,000 clones, about 76% of them singletons; the top ten hold about 33%. The chain is built from TRBV30 and TRBJ1-6; D not certain. The sequence was obtained from a human donor in a cohort sampled during active COVID-19. Material for sequencing was peripheral blood. CDR3 nucleotides: TGTGCCTGGAGTGCCCCGAATTCACCCCTCCACTTT. This codes for CAWSAPNSPLHF.